These 20 T cell receptor beta chains were all obtained from the same sample, sequenced in a study of blood T cell repertoires in COVID-19. Sequencing used immunoSEQ multiplex PCR; TCRdb keeps in-frame clones, though not all of them. The table includes some 300,000 clones, roughly 90% detected once. Sequenced: PBMCs or T cells enriched from blood (not recorded which). Receptors were obtained from a young woman who had been exposed to COVID-19.

This clone has only one observation. The CDR3 sequence is CAIADETGSYEQYF. The CDR3 coding sequence is TGTGCCATCGCCGACGAGACAGGCTCCTACGAGCAGTACTTC. V gene TRBV10-3 combines with J gene TRBJ2-7, with D tentatively TRBD1 (6 bases). CDR3 length equals 14 residues. CDR1 is ENHRY, CDR2 SYGVKD, per germline. Trimming cost V 8 bases and J 0 bases, with 14 bases left between them.

The chain uses TRBV6-4 and TRBJ2-2; D is unresolved. Germline-derived CDR1 and CDR2 are MRHNA and SNTAGT. V was clipped by 2 bases and J by 6 bases, with 10 bases between them. The length of the CDR3 is 14 residues. This chain's CDR3 is CASSDDGNSGELFF. The CDR3 DNA reads as TGTGCCAGCAGTGACGATGGCAATTCCGGGGAGCTGTTTTTT.

The V gene is TRBV13, the J gene TRBJ2-5, with D possibly matching TRBD2 (6 bases). This CDR3 is built from 15 residues. V was shortened by 0 bases and J by 5 bases, with 13 bases between the two germline ends. Germline-derived CDR1 and CDR2 are PRHDT and FYEKMQ (reference sequence). CDR3 nucleotides: TGTGCCAGCAGCTTAGGCGGGGGTTTAGCGGAGACCCAGTACTTC. Encoded protein: CASSLGGGLAETQYF.

The rearrangement links TRBV14 to TRBJ2-5; TRBD2 aligns across 8 bases. This CDR3 has 18 residues. Trimming took 5 bases from V and 1 from J; bases not matched to a gene: 15. Germline V gene sequence: CDR1 SGHDN, CDR2 FVKESK. This CDR3 reads CASSALGGGPWSQETQYF. The CDR3 nucleotides are TGTGCCAGCAGCGCACTCGGGGGGGGCCCTTGGTCCCAAGAGACCCAGTACTTC.

The chain has TRBV18 and TRBJ1-2; maybe TRBD1 (6 bases). Per the germline V gene, CDR1 is KGHSH and CDR2 is LQKENI. CDR3 length equals 14 residues. V was shortened by 3 bases and J by 5 bases, with 13 bases between the two germline ends. In DNA, the CDR3 is TGTGCCAGCTCACCTGGGCAGGGGCAGTATGGCTACACCTTC. Protein sequence: CASSPGQGQYGYTF. Based on the CDR3 plus reference TRBV18 and TRBJ1-2, the full variable domain is NAGVMQNPRHLVRRRGQEARLRCSPMKGHSHVYWYRQLPEEGLKFMVYLQKENIIDESGMPKERFSAEFPKEGPSILRIQQVVRGDSAAYFCASSPGQGQYGYTFGSGTRLTVV.

The rearrangement uses TRBV3-1 (or the pseudogene TRBV3-2) and TRBJ1-2; D unclear. Germline assignment: CDR1 LGHDT and CDR2 YNNKEL (reference sequence). V lost 4 bases to trimming and J lost 3 bases, with 12 bases between them. This CDR3 is built from 14 residues. CDR3 sequence reads: CASSPYGVDYGYTF. CDR3 DNA: TGTGCCAGCAGCCCGTACGGGGTTGACTATGGCTACACCTTC.

The chain is built from TRBV29-1 and TRBJ2-3; possible D gene TRBD1, 5 bases. V gave up 4 bases and J gave up 3 bases, with 11 bases separating them. The CDR3 loop spans 13 amino acids. Germline V gene data show CDR1 as SQVTM and CDR2 as ANQGSEA. The CDR3 DNA reads TGCAGCGTTGGGGCAGGGTCTACAGATACGCAGTATTTT. This gives the protein CSVGAGSTDTQYF.

V usage is TRBV2 and J usage is TRBJ1-1, with D perhaps matching TRBD1 (5 bases). Trimming took off 7 bases at V and 1 base at J, with 10 bases between the two ends. This CDR3 is built from 13 residues. The germline V gene encodes CDR1 SNHLY and CDR2 FYNNEI. CDR3 DNA sequence: TGTGCCAGCACCAAAGGGGCGAACACTGAAGCTTTCTTT. Protein sequence: CASTKGANTEAFF.

The chain links TRBV4-1 to TRBJ2-2, with D perhaps TRBD2 (6 bases). Deletions cut 0 bases from V and 5 bases from J, with 10 bases between. This CDR3 spans 15 amino acids. Germline CDR1 and CDR2: MGHRA and YSYEKL. The CDR3 sequence is CASSQEWTTTGELFF. The DNA for the CDR3 is TGCGCCAGCAGCCAAGAATGGACTACTACCGGGGAGCTGTTTTTT.

This sequence joins TRBV6-1 and TRBJ1-2, with D unclear. V lost 3 bases to trimming and J lost 1 base, with 9 bases between them. The CDR3 has 14 residues. Per germline, CDR1 MNHNS and CDR2 SASEGT. CDR3: CASSEYISNYGYTF. In nucleotides, the CDR3 is TGTGCCAGCAGTGAGTACATCAGTAACTATGGCTACACCTTC.

CDR3 DNA: TGTGCCAGCAGTGACGGGGGGGGACACCAGTATACGCAGTATTTT. Translated, it gives CASSDGGGHQYTQYF. The chain is built from TRBV2 and TRBJ2-3, with 8 bases matching TRBD2. Trimming removed 3 bases from V and 7 bases from J; junction bases left unmatched: 9. Germline-derived CDR1 and CDR2 are SNHLY and FYNNEI. The CDR3 is 15 residues long.

V gene TRBV5-1 combines with J gene TRBJ2-3, with D possibly being TRBD2 (5 bases). The CDR3 is made up of 14 amino acids. V was cut by 2 bases and J by 1 base, with 8 bases left in between. Germline assignment: CDR1 SGHRS and CDR2 YFSETQ. In nucleotides, the CDR3 is TGCGCCAGCAGCTTTATGGAGGGCACAGATACGCAGTATTTT. Translated, it gives CASSFMEGTDTQYF.

In the case of this clone: Different DNA sequences within this sample yield the same CDR3. This chain uses TRBV11-2 with TRBJ2-7, with D possibly matching TRBD2 (7 bases). The CDR3 has 13 amino acids. CDR1 is SGHAT and CDR2 is FQNNGV in the germline V gene. V was trimmed by 0 bases and J by 7 bases, leaving 10 bases between them. The CDR3 is CASSLDRGGEQYF. CDR3 nucleotide sequence: TGTGCCAGCAGCTTAGACAGGGGAGGGGAGCAGTACTTC.

The chain combines TRBV15 with TRBJ1-5, with a tentative D call TRBD1 (6 bases). The germline V gene has CDR1 LNHNV and CDR2 YYDKDF (reference sequence). Trimming cost V 1 base and J 3 bases, with 13 bases left between them. The CDR3 sequence is 16 residues long. The CDR3 bases are TGTGCCACCAGCAGAGCAGGCAGGGGTTACAATCAGCCCCAGCATTTT. The encoded protein is CATSRAGRGYNQPQHF.

This rearrangement joins TRBV19 to TRBJ1-5, with a tentative D call TRBD1 (5 bases). The CDR3 covers 16 residues. Trimming stripped 3 bases from V and 7 bases from J, with 19 bases between. Germline V gene data show CDR1 as LNHDA and CDR2 as SQIVND (reference sequence). The CDR3 coding sequence is TGTGCCAGTAGTATCCTCCCAGGGCCCTTACGGCAGCCCCAGCATTTT. Translating gives CASSILPGPLRQPQHF.

The chain employs TRBV27 and TRBJ1-6; TRBD1 aligns across 7 bases. V lost 4 bases, J lost 3 bases, and 3 bases stayed unmatched. The germline V gene has CDR1 MNHEY and CDR2 SMNVEV (reference sequence). The CDR3 covers 15 residues. CDR3 nucleotides: TGTGCCAGCAGTTCTGACAGGGTCTATAATTCACCCCTCCACTTT. Residues: CASSSDRVYNSPLHF.

The chain joins TRBV3-1 (or the pseudogene TRBV3-2) to TRBJ2-3; 7 nucleotides match TRBD1. The germline V gene encodes CDR1 LGHDT and CDR2 YNNKEL (reference sequence). With 8 bases clipped from V and 5 bases from J, the junction kept 13 bases outside the gene matches. This CDR3 region has 15 residues. The CDR3 here is CASASRQGLIDTQYF. The CDR3 DNA reads TGTGCCAGCGCTTCACGACAGGGATTAATAGATACGCAGTATTTT.

Comment on this clone: The same CDR3 also results from other DNA sequences found in this sample. V is TRBV9 and J is TRBJ1-1, with no clear D. V was cut by 0 bases and J by 1 base, with 7 bases left in between. Germline V lookup: CDR1 SGDLS, CDR2 YYNGEE. CDR3 length: 14 amino acids. CDR3 bases: TGTGCCAGCAGCGTAGGACAAACGAACACTGAAGCTTTCTTT. This codes for CASSVGQTNTEAFF.

Notes on this clone: In the same sample, other DNA sequences code for this CDR3. The chain joins TRBV12-3 or TRBV12-4 to TRBJ1-2; D is possibly TRBD1 (5 bases). The CDR3 is 13 residues long. V gave up 3 bases and J gave up 7 bases, with 12 bases separating them. This CDR3 reads CASSFGGLGGYTF. CDR3 sequence (DNA): TGTGCCAGCAGTTTTGGGGGACTCGGTGGCTACACCTTC.

The chain recombines TRBV5-6 with TRBJ1-1, with TRBD1 as a possible D gene (6 bases). V dropped 0 bases and J dropped 0 bases, with 12 bases sitting between them. The germline CDR1 and CDR2 sequences are SGHDT and YYEEEE. CDR3 length: 16 residues. The CDR3, as DNA: TGTGCCAGCAGCTTGGTGGACAGACAGGTGAACACTGAAGCTTTCTTT. This codes for CASSLVDRQVNTEAFF.